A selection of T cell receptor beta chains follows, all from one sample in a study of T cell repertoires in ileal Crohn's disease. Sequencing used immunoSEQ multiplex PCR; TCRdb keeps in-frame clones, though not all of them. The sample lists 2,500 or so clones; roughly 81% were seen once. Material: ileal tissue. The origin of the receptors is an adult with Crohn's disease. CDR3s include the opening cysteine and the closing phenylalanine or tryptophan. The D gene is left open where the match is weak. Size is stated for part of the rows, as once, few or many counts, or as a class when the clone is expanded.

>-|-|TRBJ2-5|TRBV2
TGTGCCAGCAGTGAAGGGTGGGGAGAGACCCAGTACTTC
CASSEGWGETQYF
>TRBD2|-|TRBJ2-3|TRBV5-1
TGCGCCAGCAGTTCTGTCCCCCTGGGCGGGGGAGGAAGCACAGATACGCAGTATTTT
CASSSVPLGGGGSTDTQYF
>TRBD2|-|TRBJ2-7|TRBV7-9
TGTGCCAGCAGCTTATCGGGGGGCTACGAGCAGTACTTC
CASSLSGGYEQYF
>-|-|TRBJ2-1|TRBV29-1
TGCAGCGTTGGGCAAGGGGGCTCCTACAATGAGCAGTTCTTC
CSVGQGGSYNEQFF
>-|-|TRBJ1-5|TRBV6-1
TGTGCCAGCAGGGACAGCCAAGAGGTGCAGCCCCAGCATTTT
CASRDSQEVQPQHF
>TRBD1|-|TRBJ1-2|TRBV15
TGTGCCACCAGCAGAGACAGGGGGCTAAGTTATGGCTACACCTTC
CATSRDRGLSYGYTF
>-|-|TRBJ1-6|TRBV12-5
TGTGCTAGTGGTTTGAGGAATTCACCCCTCCACTTT
CASGLRNSPLHF
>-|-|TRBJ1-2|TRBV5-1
TGCGCCAGCAGCTTGGACGGGGGCCCGATCTATGGCTACACCTTC
CASSLDGGPIYGYTF
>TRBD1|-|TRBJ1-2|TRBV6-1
TGTGCCAGCAGTGAATACTATTCAGGGGGCTCTAACTATGGCTACACCTTC
CASSEYYSGGSNYGYTF
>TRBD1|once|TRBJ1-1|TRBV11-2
TGTGCCAGCAGCTTACGCACGGACAGGGACACTGAAGCTTTCTTT
CASSLRTDRDTEAFF
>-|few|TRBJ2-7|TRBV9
TGTGCCAGCAGCCCAGGGGCTACCGCGGGCTACGAGCAGTACTTC
CASSPGATAGYEQYF
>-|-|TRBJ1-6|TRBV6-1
TGTGCCAGCAGTGATGGGGACGGTCCACCCCTCCACTTT
CASSDGDGPPLHF
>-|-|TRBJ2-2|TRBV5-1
TGCGCCAGCAGCAGGGCAACGGACCCAAACACCGGGGAGCTGTTTTTT
CASSRATDPNTGELFF
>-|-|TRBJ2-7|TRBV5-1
TGCGCCAGCAGCCCAAGCGGCGGGCTTGTCGGGTACGAGCAGTACTTC
CASSPSGGLVGYEQYF
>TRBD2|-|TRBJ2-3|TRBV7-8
TGTGCCAGCAGCTTAGCGACTAGCGGAAAGGTAGATACGCAGTATTTT
CASSLATSGKVDTQYF
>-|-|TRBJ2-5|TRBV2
TGTGCCAGCAGTGAACAGGGGGGAGAGACCCAGTACTTC
CASSEQGGETQYF
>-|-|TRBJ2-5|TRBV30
TGTGCCTGGAGTGTGGCGGGGGAGACCCAGTACTTC
CAWSVAGETQYF